This T cell receptor beta chain appears in the sequencing data of a study of preoperative IRX-2 immunotherapy in early breast cancer. The protocol was immunoSEQ multiplex PCR, while the TCRdb copy is restricted to in-frame clones and leaves out a portion. Seen here are 3,000 to 4,000 clones, around 80% observed once, and the top ten hold roughly 7%. The treatment is: preoperative locoregional IRX-2 cytokine immunotherapy. The CDR3 loop spans 14 amino acids. The sample here was tumor tissue, taken after IRX-2 immunotherapy. This TCR came from a human donor with breast cancer. The rearrangement links TRBV12-2 to TRBJ2-2; TRBD2 is taken as the D call from the table, unchecked against the DNA. TRBV12-2 is marked as a pseudogene. Here the CDR3 reads CASGLAGYTGELFF. CDR3 nucleotide sequence: TGTGCCAGTGGACTAGCGGGGTACACCGGGGAGCTGTTTTTT.